Sequencing of this T cell receptor beta chain was carried out in a study of T cell responses to AZD1222 COVID-19 vaccine. This clone was seen only once. Its specificity is unknown. Germline V gives CDR1 MRHNA, CDR2 SNTAGT. The CDR3 is 14 residues long. The V and J ends lost 5 bases and 2 bases respectively, with 11 bases between them. General study findings and limits: Spike was spanned by vaccine-associated CD4 TCRs, with dominance at 160-218 and 743-854.

TCRdb keeps only in-frame clones here, not all; method: immunoSEQ multiplex PCR. The table shows about 56,000 clones, with 70% to 90% occurring only once. This clonotype was obtained from an adult in good health. The chain recombines TRBV6-4 with TRBJ2-3; D not certain. This specimen was peripheral blood, taken on day 0 of AZD1222 vaccination. The CDR3 sequence is CASSIDGSTDTQYF. In nucleotides, the CDR3 is TGTGCCAGCAGTATCGATGGGTCCACAGATACGCAGTATTTT.